This T cell receptor (beta chain) was identified during a study of T cell responses to AZD1222 COVID-19 vaccine. The CDR3 totals 13 residues. Trimming removed 1 base from V and 6 bases from J, with 7 bases in between. The germline V gene has CDR1 LNHDA and CDR2 SQIVND (reference sequence). Study-level results: CD4 TCRs associated with vaccination spanned spike, dominating at 160-218 and 743-854. Breadth and depth of Spike-specific TCRs rose after two AZD1222 doses.

Concerning this clone: The antigen is undetermined.

Measured with immunoSEQ multiplex PCR; TCRdb has only the in-frame clones, and not every one. The repertoire holds some 120,000 clones, with just under 95% as singletons. This specimen consisted of peripheral blood, obtained on day 0 of AZD1222 vaccination. V is TRBV19 and J is TRBJ1-5; tentative D call: TRBD1 (5 bases). This receptor was obtained from an adult in good health. CDR3 sequence: CASSIGRVQPQHF. The CDR3 DNA sequence: TGTGCCAGTAGTATAGGCAGGGTTCAGCCCCAGCATTTT.